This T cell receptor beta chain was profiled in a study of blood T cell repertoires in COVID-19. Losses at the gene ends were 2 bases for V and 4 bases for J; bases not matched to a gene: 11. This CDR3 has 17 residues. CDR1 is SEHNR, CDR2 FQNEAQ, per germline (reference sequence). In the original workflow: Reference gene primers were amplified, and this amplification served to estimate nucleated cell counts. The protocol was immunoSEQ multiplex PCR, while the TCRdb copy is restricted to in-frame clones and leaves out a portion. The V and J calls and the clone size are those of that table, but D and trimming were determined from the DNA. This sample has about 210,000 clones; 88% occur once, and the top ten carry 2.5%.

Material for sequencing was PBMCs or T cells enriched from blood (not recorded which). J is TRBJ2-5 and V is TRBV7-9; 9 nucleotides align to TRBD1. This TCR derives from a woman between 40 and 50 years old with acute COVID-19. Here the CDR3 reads CASSLRWNRGQGETQYF. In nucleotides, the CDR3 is TGTGCCAGCAGCTTAAGGTGGAACAGGGGGCAGGGAGAGACCCAGTACTTC.